Listed below are T cell receptor beta chains from one sample, sequenced in a study of cytomegalovirus exposure and HLA in healthy donors. Using immunoSEQ multiplex PCR, the repertoire was profiled, and TCRdb retains in-frame clones only, with some absent. The sample contains approximately 89,000 clones, 85% of which appear only once. Material: PBMCs. The source of these receptors is a middle-aged man in good health and CMV-seropositive. The CDR3 runs from the conserved cysteine through the conserved F or W. The order of the fields is D gene, J gene, V gene, clone size, CDR3 protein, CDR3 DNA. D genes are given only for firm matches. Size tells how often a clone was seen (once, few, many) or the class of an expanded clone, and some rows leave it out.

NA | TRBJ2-5 | TRBV5-1 | NA | CASSLAGIPETQYF | TGCGCCAGCAGCTTGGCAGGGATTCCAGAGACCCAGTACTTC
NA | TRBJ2-2 | TRBV23-1 | NA | CASSQGTGELFF | TGCGCCAGCAGCCAGGGTACCGGGGAGCTGTTTTTT
TRBD2 | TRBJ2-3 | TRBV15 | NA | CATSRVGLAQPKGGADTQYF | TGTGCCACCAGCAGAGTGGGACTAGCGCAACCAAAAGGGGGCGCAGATACGCAGTATTTT
NA | TRBJ1-2 | TRBV7-2 | NA | CASSSRGQVNYGYTF | TGTGCCAGCAGCTCGAGGGGACAAGTTAACTATGGCTACACCTTC
NA | TRBJ2-2 | TRBV19 | NA | CASSIGRRDAGELFF | TGTGCCAGTAGTATAGGTCGGAGGGATGCCGGGGAGCTGTTTTTT
TRBD2 | TRBJ2-2 | TRBV5-1 | NA | CASSFTGRAGTGELFF | TGCGCCAGCAGCTTTACCGGGAGGGCTGGCACCGGGGAGCTGTTTTTT
TRBD2 | TRBJ2-3 | TRBV27 | NA | CASSVGLGVDTQYF | TGTGCCAGCAGTGTGGGACTAGGCGTAGATACGCAGTATTTT
NA | TRBJ2-7 | TRBV4-2 | NA | CASSPGRYYEQYF | TGTGCCAGCAGCCCTGGCAGATACTACGAGCAGTACTTC
TRBD1 | TRBJ1-5 | TRBV6-1 | NA | CASSEGFGTAYSNQPQHF | TGTGCCAGCAGTGAAGGCTTTGGGACAGCTTATAGCAATCAGCCCCAGCATTTT
NA | TRBJ2-3 | TRBV5-1 | NA | CATGKRESDTQYF | TGCGCCACCGGGAAGAGGGAGTCAGATACGCAGTATTTT
TRBD2 | TRBJ2-1 | TRBV6-1 | NA | CASSALAGGPDEQFF | TGTGCCAGCAGTGCGTTAGCGGGGGGGCCCGATGAGCAGTTCTTC
TRBD1 | TRBJ2-1 | TRBV11-2 | NA | CASSGQGYNEQFF | TGTGCCAGCAGCGGACAGGGCTACAATGAGCAGTTCTTC
NA | TRBJ1-4 | TRBV5-1 | NA | CASSLNPDGGEKLFF | TGCGCCAGCAGCTTAAACCCGGACGGGGGTGAAAAACTGTTTTTT
TRBD1 | TRBJ1-1 | TRBV19 | once | CASSATRGLLGAEAFF | TGTGCCAGTAGTGCAACCAGGGGGTTGTTGGGGGCTGAAGCTTTCTTT
TRBD1 | TRBJ2-1 | TRBV7-9 | NA | CASSLWAGTGLTEQFF | TGTGCCAGCAGCTTATGGGCCGGGACAGGGTTGACTGAGCAGTTCTTC
NA | TRBJ1-1 | TRBV30 | NA | CAWDLAGASGEAFF | TGTGCCTGGGATCTGGCAGGGGCCTCCGGGGAAGCTTTCTTT
TRBD2 | TRBJ2-5 | TRBV19 | NA | CASSIGRAGGRETQYF | TGTGCCAGTAGTATCGGTCGGGCGGGGGGCCGGGAGACCCAGTACTTC
NA | TRBJ2-2 | TRBV28 | NA | CASSLPTGRTGELFF | TGTGCCAGCAGTTTACCTACTGGGCGCACCGGGGAGCTGTTTTTT
NA | TRBJ2-1 | TRBV9 | once | CASGRDGFF | TGTGCCAGCGGCAGGGATGGGTTCTTC
NA | TRBJ1-1 | TRBV7-9 | NA | CASSLGAGGGEAFF | TGTGCCAGCAGCTTAGGGGCGGGCGGGGGTGAAGCTTTCTTT
NA | TRBJ2-3 | TRBV7-2 | once | CASSWAGSSTDTQYF | TGTGCCAGCAGCTGGGCAGGGTCCAGCACAGATACGCAGTATTTT
TRBD2 | TRBJ2-3 | TRBV2 | once | CASSAEPSGDSTDTQYF | TGTGCCAGCAGTGCGGAGCCTAGCGGGGACAGCACAGATACGCAGTATTTT
NA | TRBJ1-5 | TRBV4-2 | once | CASSQGVTGNQPQHF | TGTGCCAGCAGCCAAGGTGTGACAGGCAATCAGCCCCAGCATTTT
TRBD1 | TRBJ1-6 | TRBV27 | NA | CASRPSQGTGNSPLHF | TGTGCCAGCAGACCATCCCAGGGGACAGGCAATTCACCCCTCCACTTT
NA | TRBJ1-2 | TRBV5-6 | NA | CASSRQGYGYTF | TGTGCCAGCAGCCGGCAGGGATATGGCTACACCTTC
NA | TRBJ2-5 | TRBV5-8 | NA | CASRRTGRGTQETQYF | TGTGCCAGCAGGAGGACTGGGCGGGGGACACAAGAGACCCAGTACTTC
NA | TRBJ1-2 | TRBV19 | NA | CASFGGNYGYTF | TGTGCCAGTTTCGGGGGGAACTATGGCTACACCTTC
NA | TRBJ2-2 | TRBV5-8 | NA | CASSPQRLANTGELFF | TGTGCCAGCAGCCCTCAGCGACTAGCGAACACCGGGGAGCTGTTTTTT
NA | TRBJ2-7 | TRBV18 | NA | CASSLDYEQYF | TGTGCCAGCTCACTTGACTACGAGCAGTACTTC